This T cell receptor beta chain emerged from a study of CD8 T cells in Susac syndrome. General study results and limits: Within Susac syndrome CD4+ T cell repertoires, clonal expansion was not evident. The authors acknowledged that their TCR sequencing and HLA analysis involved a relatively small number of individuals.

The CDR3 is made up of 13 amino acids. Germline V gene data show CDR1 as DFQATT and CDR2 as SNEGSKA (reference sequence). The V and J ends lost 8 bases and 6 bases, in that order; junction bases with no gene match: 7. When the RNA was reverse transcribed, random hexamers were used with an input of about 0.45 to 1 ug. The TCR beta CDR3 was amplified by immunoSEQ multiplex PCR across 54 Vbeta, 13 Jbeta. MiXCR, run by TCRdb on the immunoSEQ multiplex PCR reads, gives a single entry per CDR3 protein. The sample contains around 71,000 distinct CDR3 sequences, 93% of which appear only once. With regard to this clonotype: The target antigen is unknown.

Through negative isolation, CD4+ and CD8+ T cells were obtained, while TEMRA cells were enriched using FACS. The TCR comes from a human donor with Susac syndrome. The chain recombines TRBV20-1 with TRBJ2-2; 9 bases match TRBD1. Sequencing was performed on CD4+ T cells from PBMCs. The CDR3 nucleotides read TGCAGTAGACGGACAGGGGCTGCCGGGGAGCTGTTTTTT. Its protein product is CSRRTGAAGELFF.